The 6 T cell receptor beta chains given below trace back to one sample, sequenced in a study of T-cell reconstitution after alpha-beta-depleted transplantation in children (TCRdb year 2016). Library creation used PCR. The instrument given in TCRdb is Illumina HiSeq 2500. Molecular barcoding was employed in the preparation of TCR libraries, with unique molecular identifiers being used to normalize TCRbeta repertoire quantification. TCRdb's own reprocessing of the public reads used fastp at Q25 and MiXCR and kept productive beta chains. Under each unique CDR3 protein, matching rows form one entry showing the most common genes and DNA. This sample has hundreds of thousands of distinct CDR3 sequences in its table, and 15% to 20% of those were observed once. The biggest ten clones account for about 32% of the sample. Read against the paper, the sample's treatment or condition label means: allogeneic hematopoietic cell transplantation with graft depleted of TCRalphabeta T cells and CD19 B cells.

The specimen comprised PBMCs, mostly from graft donor cells, sampled 360 days after TCRalphabeta/CD19-depleted stem cell transplant. These receptors were collected from a boy under three years old who had a stem cell transplant for Wiskott-Aldrich syndrome, so the T cells may come from the graft donor.

This sequence joins TRBV5-5 and TRBJ2-1, with D possibly matching TRBD2 (5 bases). V dropped 0 bases and J dropped 9 bases, with 13 bases sitting between them. Germline V lookup: CDR1 SGHKS, CDR2 YYEKEE (reference sequence). The CDR3 length is 14 residues. CDR3 DNA: TGTGCCAGCAGCTTGGGCCCTCTAGCTGGTGAGCAGTTCTTC. It codes for CASSLGPLAGEQFF.

This clonotype has a handful of counts. The V call is TRBV7-9, the J call TRBJ1-1; maybe TRBD1 (5 bases). Germline CDR1 is SEHNR and CDR2 is FQNEAQ (reference sequence). The CDR3 is made up of 15 amino acids. V was shortened by 4 bases and J by 5 bases, with 17 bases between the two germline ends. The CDR3 reads CASSSGWMGVTEAFF. The CDR3 DNA follows: TGTGCCAGCAGCTCCGGTTGGATGGGGGTAACTGAAGCTTTCTTT.

Here the CDR3 DNA reads TGTGCCAGCGGCCCCGCAGAGTACACTGAAGCTTTCTTT. Protein product: CASGPAEYTEAFF. The rearrangement joins TRBV14 to TRBJ1-1, with D uncertain. V dropped 8 bases and J dropped 3 bases, with 13 bases sitting between them. Germline CDR1 SGHDN, CDR2 FVKESK. The CDR3 spans 13 residues.

This clonotype has a handful of counts. The V call is TRBV20-1, the J call TRBJ1-1, with D unclear. With 0 bases removed from V and 4 bases from J, the gap between germline ends came to 12 bases. Germline lookup yields CDR1 DFQATT and CDR2 SNEGSKA (reference sequence). The CDR3 covers 14 residues. The chain's CDR3 is CSARDRYLSTEAFF. Here the CDR3 DNA reads TGCAGTGCTAGAGATAGATACCTGAGCACTGAAGCTTTCTTT.

This clonotype has a count of ten or more. CDR3 sequence: CASSPGLRLEQYF. In nucleotides, the CDR3 is TGTGCCAGCAGCCCGGGACTCCGCCTCGAGCAGTACTTC. The V gene is TRBV12-3 or TRBV12-4, the J gene TRBJ2-7, with D tentatively TRBD2 (6 bases). V was trimmed by 6 bases and J by 6 bases, leaving 15 bases between them. CDR3 length equals 13 residues.

The V gene is TRBV20-1, the J gene TRBJ2-7; D not resolved. Germline assignment: CDR1 DFQATT and CDR2 SNEGSKA (reference sequence). This CDR3 has 14 amino acids. V gave up 6 bases and J gave up 1 base, with 16 bases separating them. CDR3 in amino acids: CSADPHGVSYEQYF. CDR3 sequence (DNA): TGCAGTGCGGACCCCCACGGTGTTTCCTACGAGCAGTACTTC.